Each of the 17 T cell receptor beta chains below was sequenced from the same sample in a study of CD8+CD57+ T cells in acquired aplastic anemia. Genomic DNA acted as the template from which TCR beta VDJ combination and CDR3 sequence profiling were carried out. TCRdb analysed the reads with MiXCR anew, one entry per CDR3 protein. The table records roughly 220,000 distinct CDR3 sequences, more than 55% of them present only once. The authors sequenced patients whose flow cytometry had shown CD8+CD57+ cell expansion. The sample consisted of sorted CD4+, CD8+, or CD8+CD57+ T cells (not recorded which) from PBMCs. These receptors originate from a human donor with aplastic anemia.

The genes are TRBV19 and TRBJ1-6, with D tentatively TRBD1 (6 bases). CDR1 LNHDA and CDR2 SQIVND come from the germline V gene (reference sequence). V was shortened by 5 bases and J by 10 bases, with 12 bases between the two germline ends. This CDR3 is built from 13 residues. The CDR3 coding sequence is TGTGCCAGTAGTTCCTCAGGGGCCTCACCCCTCCACTTT. Residues: CASSSSGASPLHF.

The J gene is TRBJ2-3, the V gene TRBV15, with 7 positions matching TRBD2. Germline assignment: CDR1 LNHNV and CDR2 YYDKDF (reference sequence). This CDR3 region has 17 residues. After removal of 1 base from V and 2 bases from J, the junction contained 9 bases not matched to a gene. The CDR3 sequence: CATSRVLLADPTDTQYF. The CDR3 DNA is TGTGCCACCAGCAGAGTACTTCTAGCGGACCCCACAGATACGCAGTATTTT.

The chain recombines TRBV7-3 with TRBJ2-7; D is tentatively TRBD1 or TRBD2 (6 bases each). The CDR3 runs to 14 residues. Germline-derived CDR1 and CDR2 are SGHTA and FQGTGA. Trimming shortened V by 6 bases and J by 5 bases, and 17 bases separated the two germline ends. The CDR3 spells CASRETGAGHEQYF. For the CDR3, the DNA is TGTGCCAGCAGGGAAACGGGGGCGGGTCACGAGCAGTACTTC.

V and J are TRBV7-2 and TRBJ2-7; possibly TRBD2 for D (5 bases). Germline V gene lookup returns CDR1 SGHTA and CDR2 FQGNSA. The ends were cut back, 9 bases at V and 5 bases at J, with 17 bases in the middle. The length of the CDR3 is 13 residues. The CDR3 spells CASTTGVGDEQYF. CDR3 DNA sequence: TGTGCCAGTACGACCGGGGTAGGCGACGAGCAGTACTTC.

This chain uses TRBV7-9 with TRBJ1-1; D is undetermined. This CDR3 has 10 amino acids. CDR1 is SEHNR and CDR2 is FQNEAQ in the germline V gene (reference sequence). V was cut by 6 bases and J by 5 bases, with 4 bases left in between. The CDR3 loop is CASSFTEAFF. In DNA form, the CDR3 reads TGTGCCAGCAGTTTTACTGAAGCTTTCTTT. Using reference TRBV7-9 and TRBJ1-1 for the parts outside the CDR3, the full variable domain is DTGVSQNPRHKITKRGQNVTFRCDPISEHNRLYWYRQTLGQGPEFLTYFQNEAQLEKSRLLSDRFSAERPKGSFSTLEIQRTEQGDSAMYLCASSFTEAFFGQGTRLTVV.

The chain combines TRBV9 with TRBJ2-5; 8 bases match TRBD2. The CDR3 loop spans 15 amino acids. V shed 0 bases, J shed 5 bases, and the junction held 6 bases outside the gene matches. Looked up from germline, CDR1 is SGDLS and CDR2 is YYNGEE. CDR3 sequence (DNA): TGTGCCAGCAGCGTAGCGGGGGGGCCACTTGAGACCCAGTACTTC. Translating gives CASSVAGGPLETQYF.

The chain has TRBV2 and TRBJ1-2; no clear D. Between the trimmed V and J ends, which lost 4 bases and 2 bases, there was a span of 14 bases. In germline, CDR1 is SNHLY, CDR2 FYNNEI. The length of the CDR3 is 15 residues. The CDR3 bases are TGTGCCAGCAGTGTAATAGTCGCGACAAACTATGGCTACACCTTC. Translating gives CASSVIVATNYGYTF. Complete variable domain (other parts from reference TRBV2 and TRBJ1-2): EPEVTQTPSHQVTQMGQEVILRCVPISNHLYFYWYRQILGQKVEFLVSFYNNEISEKSEIFDDQFSVERPDGSNFTLKIRSTKLEDSAMYFCASSVIVATNYGYTFGSGTRLTVV.

The chain carries TRBV7-3 and TRBJ2-2; perhaps TRBD1 as D (5 bases). CDR3 length equals 15 residues. Trimming pared 2 bases from V and 7 bases from J, leaving 14 bases between. Germline loops: CDR1 SGHTA, CDR2 FQGTGA. CDR3 nucleotide sequence: TGTGCCAGCAGCTTAGCCAGGGTTTCACACGGGGAGCTGTTTTTT. Its protein product is CASSLARVSHGELFF.

The chain has TRBV11-3 and TRBJ2-1, with TRBD2 identical over 7 bases. Germline lookup yields CDR1 SGHNT and CDR2 YENEEA. The V segment lost 5 bases and the J segment 3 bases; nucleotides outside the gene matches: 4. This CDR3 comprises 14 residues. Written as DNA, the CDR3 is TGTGCCAGCAGCCCCCAGCGGGGCTACAATGAGCAGTTCTTC. This gives the protein CASSPQRGYNEQFF. The whole variable domain, remainder taken from reference TRBV11-3 and TRBJ2-1, is EAGVVQSPRYKIIEKKQPVAFWCNPISGHNTLYWYLQNLGQGPELLIRYENEEAVDDSQLPKDRFSAERLKGVDSTLKIQPAELGDSAVYLCASSPQRGYNEQFFGPGTRLTVL.

The chain couples TRBV12-3 or TRBV12-4 to TRBJ1-2, with D possibly matching TRBD1 (5 bases). V was pared by 3 bases and J by 8 bases, with 16 bases between. This CDR3 is 14 amino acids long. CDR3: CASSFGLGGWGYTF. As DNA, the CDR3 is TGTGCCAGCAGTTTTGGGCTTGGGGGTTGGGGCTACACCTTC.

On this clonotype itself: Germline is not matched at one junction end, which may reflect a read error. The chain has TRBV5-1 and TRBJ1-3; D not resolved. CDR3 size: 13 residues. The germline CDR1 and CDR2 sequences are SGHRS and YFSETQ. The CDR3 loop reads CVSSLISGNTIYF. CDR3 nucleotides: TGCGTCAGCAGCTTAATATCTGGAAACACCATATATTTT.

This chain uses TRBV20-1 with TRBJ1-5; 10 bases map to TRBD1. Germline V CDR1 and CDR2: DFQATT, SNEGSKA (reference sequence). The trim removed 6 bases at V and 5 bases at J, leaving 7 bases unmatched. The CDR3 is 14 amino acids. This CDR3 reads CSAPGTGVDQPQHF. The DNA of the CDR3 is TGCAGTGCACCAGGGACAGGGGTGGATCAGCCCCAGCATTTT.

V is TRBV19 and J is TRBJ1-1; tentative D call: TRBD1 (6 bases). Germline-derived CDR1 and CDR2 are LNHDA and SQIVND (reference sequence). The ends were cut back, 7 bases at V and 1 base at J, with 13 bases in the middle. This CDR3 spans 14 amino acids. The CDR3 sequence is CASNHRVENTEAFF. The CDR3, as DNA: TGTGCCAGTAACCACAGGGTAGAGAACACTGAAGCTTTCTTT. Using reference TRBV19 and TRBJ1-1 for the parts outside the CDR3, the full variable domain is DGGITQSPKYLFRKEGQNVTLSCEQNLNHDAMYWYRQDPGQGLRLIYYSQIVNDFQKGDIAEGYSVSREKKESFPLTVTSAQKNPTAFYLCASNHRVENTEAFFGQGTRLTVV.

The chain links TRBV5-1 to TRBJ2-1, with D possibly matching TRBD2 (5 bases). CDR1 is SGHRS, CDR2 YFSETQ, per germline. This CDR3 is 14 amino acids long. Trimming left V 0 bases short and J 6 bases short, with 10 bases between. CDR3 in DNA: TGCGCCAGCAGCTTGGCGGGAAAGGGCAATGAGCAGTTCTTC. Translating gives CASSLAGKGNEQFF. Using reference TRBV5-1 and TRBJ2-1 for the parts outside the CDR3, the full variable domain is KAGVTQTPRYLIKTRGQQVTLSCSPISGHRSVSWYQQTPGQGLQFLFEYFSETQRNKGNFPGRFSGRQFSNSRSEMNVSTLELGDSALYLCASSLAGKGNEQFFGPGTRLTVL.

This clonotype was seen a single time. CDR3 in amino acids: CASSDSNGADTQYF. CDR3 coding DNA: TGCGCCAGCAGTGATTCGAACGGAGCTGATACGCAGTATTTT. The chain is built from TRBV10-1 and TRBJ2-3; D unresolved. The CDR3 runs to 14 residues. The germline V gene encodes CDR1 WNHNN and CDR2 SYGVQD (reference sequence). Trimming removed 3 bases at V and 6 bases at J, with 13 bases between.

This clonotype has just one count. The chain couples TRBV7-9 to TRBJ2-1; 8 positions agree with TRBD2. The CDR3 extends over 16 amino acids. V dropped 1 base and J dropped 10; count of bases not matched to a gene: 12. CDR1 SEHNR and CDR2 FQNEAQ come from the germline V gene (reference sequence). The CDR3 region has the DNA TGTGCCAGCAGCTTAGGGAGGAATAGCGGGGCCTTGGAGCAGTTCTTC. Amino acid sequence: CASSLGRNSGALEQFF.

The rearrangement uses TRBV19 and TRBJ1-5; no clear D gene. Trimming pared 6 bases from V and 0 bases from J, leaving 15 bases between. Germline loops: CDR1 LNHDA, CDR2 SQIVND (reference sequence). This CDR3 comprises 16 residues. CDR3 nucleotide sequence: TGTGCCAGTAGCCATAGACTCCTTTATAGCAATCAGCCCCAGCATTTT. Translation: CASSHRLLYSNQPQHF.